This T cell receptor (beta chain) is drawn from a study of T cell repertoires in cytomegalovirus infection. The wider study: Indicated by public TCR beta signatures were CMV infection and matching HLA type.

CDR3 length: 14 amino acids. Trimming cost V 2 bases and J 8 bases; bases outside gene matches: 4. Each CDR3 protein gets one entry after TCRdb re-called the reads with MiXCR. The table shows under 300,000 distinct CDR3 sequences, with about 12% occurring only once. This clonotype showed up many times. Its matching antigen is unknown. Overall study results and limits: Clonotype analysis showed dominance of the ex vivo response by HLA-C-restricted CMV-specific TCR beta clonotypes.

This sequence joins TRBV12-3 or TRBV12-4 and TRBJ1-2; TRBD1 agrees at 11 bases. This receptor was identified in a human donor in good health (CMV status not recorded). Some clones in this sample may be carry-over from other donors' samples. Input material: PBMCs. CDR3 nucleotide sequence: TGTGCCAGCAGTTTAAGGACAGGGGGCGACGGCTACACCTTC. Its protein is CASSLRTGGDGYTF.